The 13 T cell receptor beta chains below all came from one sample that was sequenced in a study of shared clonotypes between healthy human individuals. Sequenced by immunoSEQ multiplex PCR; TCRdb stores in-frame clones only, minus some. Of 500,000 to 550,000 clones in the sample, 95% to 96% were seen once. Sequenced sample: naive CD4+ T cells sorted from blood. The subset is: CD45RA+ positively selected. The receptors come from a woman in her thirties in good health.

The CDR3 DNA sequence: TGTGCCAGCAGGGACAGCCGCAGCTCTGGCTACACCTTC. It encodes CASRDSRSSGYTF. This chain connects TRBV2 to TRBJ1-2; a weak D match, TRBD1 (6 bases). V lost 6 bases to trimming and J lost 7 bases, with 15 bases between them. Germline assignment: CDR1 SNHLY and CDR2 FYNNEI. The CDR3 has 13 residues.

This clone appeared a single time. This chain joins TRBV7-9 and TRBJ2-3; 8 nucleotides match TRBD1. The CDR3 is 13 residues long. The V segment lost 7 bases and the J segment 5 bases; nucleotides outside the gene matches: 5. Germline CDR1 is SEHNR and CDR2 is FQNEAQ (reference sequence). CDR3 in amino acids: CASTRGQGDTQYF. The CDR3 DNA reads TGTGCCAGCACCAGGGGGCAAGGAGATACGCAGTATTTT.

This chain joins TRBV28 and TRBJ2-2; D perhaps matches TRBD1 (6 bases). Trimming removed 3 bases at V and 1 base at J, with 6 bases between. This CDR3 has 14 residues. The germline V gene encodes CDR1 MDHEN and CDR2 SYDVKM. The CDR3 DNA is TGTGCCAGCAGTTTGACAGGGAACACCGGGGAGCTGTTTTTT. Its translation is CASSLTGNTGELFF. Together with reference TRBV28 and TRBJ2-2, the CDR3 gives the full variable domain: DVKVTQSSRYLVKRTGEKVFLECVQDMDHENMFWYRQDPGLGLRLIYFSYDVKMKEKGDIPEGYSVSREKKERFSLILESASTNQTSMYLCASSLTGNTGELFFGEGSRLTVL.

V is TRBV28 and J is TRBJ2-7; D remains ambiguous. The CDR3 is 15 residues long. Germline CDR1 MDHEN, CDR2 SYDVKM. Deletions cut 5 bases from V and 5 bases from J, with 19 bases between. The CDR3: CASSLPDPVHHEQYF. The CDR3 DNA reads as TGTGCCAGCAGTCTCCCGGACCCTGTACACCACGAGCAGTACTTC. Together with reference TRBV28 and TRBJ2-7, the CDR3 gives the full variable domain: DVKVTQSSRYLVKRTGEKVFLECVQDMDHENMFWYRQDPGLGLRLIYFSYDVKMKEKGDIPEGYSVSREKKERFSLILESASTNQTSMYLCASSLPDPVHHEQYFGPGTRLTVT.

The chain couples TRBV19 to TRBJ2-7; no definite D call. V was trimmed by 6 bases and J by 1 base, leaving 10 bases between them. CDR1 and CDR2 (germline): LNHDA, SQIVND (reference sequence). The CDR3 is 13 residues long. The CDR3: CASRGEKSYEQYF. The CDR3 DNA reads TGTGCCAGTAGAGGTGAGAAGTCCTACGAGCAGTACTTC.

With regard to this clone: The same CDR3 arises from other DNA sequences in this sample as well. V and J are TRBV5-1 and TRBJ2-5; D is unclear. The V gene's germline CDR1 is SGHRS and CDR2 YFSETQ. The CDR3 runs to 14 residues. V lost 0 bases and J 2 bases, leaving 8 bases between the germline ends. CDR3 in amino acids: CASSLGQPQETQYF. The CDR3 nucleotides read TGCGCCAGCAGCTTGGGGCAGCCACAAGAGACCCAGTACTTC. The full variable domain, with the rest looked up from reference TRBV5-1 and TRBJ2-5, is KAGVTQTPRYLIKTRGQQVTLSCSPISGHRSVSWYQQTPGQGLQFLFEYFSETQRNKGNFPGRFSGRQFSNSRSEMNVSTLELGDSALYLCASSLGQPQETQYFGPGTRLLVL.

The chain combines TRBV7-9 with TRBJ2-5; TRBD2 matches 7 bases. V gave up 6 bases and J gave up 5 bases; unmatched junction bases: 18. This CDR3 region has 17 residues. Germline loops: CDR1 SEHNR, CDR2 FQNEAQ (reference sequence). The CDR3 sequence is CASSPQGVGRTLETQYF. In nucleotides, the CDR3 is TGTGCCAGCAGTCCCCAAGGGGTCGGGAGGACTTTGGAGACCCAGTACTTC.

The chain combines TRBV28 with TRBJ2-7; TRBD2 is a possible D gene (5 bases). Trimming removed 2 bases at V and 6 bases at J, with 11 bases between. This CDR3 region has 13 residues. CDR1 is MDHEN, CDR2 SYDVKM, per germline. The CDR3 sequence is CASSLLRGSEQYF. The CDR3 DNA sequence: TGTGCCAGCAGTTTACTTCGGGGAAGCGAGCAGTACTTC.

This chain joins TRBV28 and TRBJ2-1, with 7 bases fitting TRBD1. The V gene's germline CDR1 is MDHEN and CDR2 SYDVKM. The CDR3 is 13 residues long. After removal of 8 bases from V and 4 bases from J, the junction contained 5 bases not matched to a gene. The CDR3 sequence: CASAGTVYNEQFF. The CDR3 coding sequence is TGTGCCAGCGCCGGGACAGTTTACAATGAGCAGTTCTTC. Variable domain in full (rest from reference TRBV28 and TRBJ2-1): DVKVTQSSRYLVKRTGEKVFLECVQDMDHENMFWYRQDPGLGLRLIYFSYDVKMKEKGDIPEGYSVSREKKERFSLILESASTNQTSMYLCASAGTVYNEQFFGPGTRLTVL.

To note about this clone: Other DNA sequences of this sample code for an identical CDR3. The chain links TRBV18 to TRBJ1-2, with a possible D match to TRBD1 (5 bases). Germline CDR1 is KGHSH and CDR2 is LQKENI. The CDR3 consists of 13 residues. V dropped 3 bases and J dropped 1 base, with 6 bases sitting between them. Here the CDR3 DNA reads TGTGCCAGCTCACCTGGGGGTAACTATGGCTACACCTTC. It codes for CASSPGGNYGYTF.

This clone is a singleton in its sample. The V and J genes are TRBV21-1 and TRBJ2-1; no DNA check was done on the table's D call, TRBD1. TRBV21-1 is tagged as a pseudogene. CDR3 length: 13 amino acids. The CDR3 DNA is TGTGCCAGCAGCAAGGGGACACCAAATGAGCAGTTCTTC. This sequence encodes CASSKGTPNEQFF.

The rearrangement joins TRBV4-1 to TRBJ2-7; 8 bases are shared with TRBD2. With 4 bases clipped from V and 0 bases from J, the junction kept 5 bases outside the gene matches. CDR1 MGHRA and CDR2 YSYEKL come from the germline V gene. The CDR3 extends over 15 amino acids. The CDR3 loop is CASSRMTSVSYEQYF. Here the CDR3 DNA reads TGCGCCAGCAGCCGAATGACTAGCGTCTCCTACGAGCAGTACTTC.

This clone has only one observation. The chain carries TRBV7-6 and TRBJ2-1; 13 nucleotides line up with TRBD2. V trimming: 5 bases; J trimming: 10 bases; junction bases outside the gene matches: 23. From germline, CDR1 is SGHVS and CDR2 FNYEAQ. There are 20 residues in the CDR3. The chain's CDR3 is CASSRPRTSGSGVFMREQFF. The CDR3 nucleotides are TGTGCCAGCAGCAGACCTAGGACTAGCGGGAGTGGGGTATTTATGCGGGAGCAGTTCTTC.